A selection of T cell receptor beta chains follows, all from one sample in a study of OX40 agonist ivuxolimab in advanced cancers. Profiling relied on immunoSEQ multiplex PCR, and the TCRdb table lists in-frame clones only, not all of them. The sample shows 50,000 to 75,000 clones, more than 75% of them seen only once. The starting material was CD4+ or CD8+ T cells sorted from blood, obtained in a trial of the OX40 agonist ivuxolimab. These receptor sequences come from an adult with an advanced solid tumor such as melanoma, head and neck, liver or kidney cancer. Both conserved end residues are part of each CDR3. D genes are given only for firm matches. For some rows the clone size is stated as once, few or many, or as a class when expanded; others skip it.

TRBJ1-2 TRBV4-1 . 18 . CASSQDLGVDGALYGYTF TGCGCCAGCAGCCAAGATCTGGGCGTGGACGGAGCCCTCTATGGCTACACCTTC
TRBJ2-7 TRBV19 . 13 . CASSRSASYEQYF TGTGCCAGTAGTCGATCAGCTTCCTACGAGCAGTACTTC
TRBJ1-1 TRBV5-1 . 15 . CASSTRRGRNTEAFF TGCGCCAGCAGCACCCGCAGGGGCAGGAACACTGAAGCTTTCTTT
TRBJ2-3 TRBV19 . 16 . CASSLQGSTSTDTQYF TGTGCCAGTAGCCTTCAGGGGTCGACTAGCACAGATACGCAGTATTTT
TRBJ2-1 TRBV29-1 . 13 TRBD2 CSVTGGGRFEQFF TGCAGCGTGACCGGGGGAGGGCGGTTTGAGCAGTTCTTC
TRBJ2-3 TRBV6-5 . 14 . CASTVGGAQDTQYF TGTGCCAGCACAGTGGGGGGGGCCCAAGATACGCAGTATTTT
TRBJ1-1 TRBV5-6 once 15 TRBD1 CASSLTGTGPTEAFF TGTGCCAGCAGCTTGACGGGGACAGGGCCCACTGAAGCTTTCTTT
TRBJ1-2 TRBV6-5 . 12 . CASSTGGYGYTF TGTGCCAGCAGTACAGGAGGATATGGCTACACCTTC
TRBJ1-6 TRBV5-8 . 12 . CASSFYPKALHF TGTGCCAGCAGCTTTTACCCCAAGGCCCTCCACTTT
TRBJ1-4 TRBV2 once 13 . CASKEGVNEKLFF TGTGCCAGCAAGGAGGGGGTCAATGAAAAACTGTTTTTT
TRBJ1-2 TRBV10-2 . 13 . CASRSGGGYGYTF TGCGCCAGCAGGTCGGGGGGAGGCTATGGCTACACCTTC
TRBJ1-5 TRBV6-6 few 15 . CATRWGLPSNQPQHF TGTGCCACCCGATGGGGTTTACCTAGCAATCAGCCCCAGCATTTT
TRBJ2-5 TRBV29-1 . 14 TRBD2 CSVEDRRGGETQYF TGCAGCGTTGAAGATCGACGGGGAGGGGAGACCCAGTACTTC
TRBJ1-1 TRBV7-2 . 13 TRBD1 CASSLTDRVRAFF TGTGCCAGCAGCTTAACGGACAGGGTGCGAGCTTTCTTT
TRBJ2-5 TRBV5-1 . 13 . CASSLDTQETQYF TGCGCCAGCAGCTTGGACACTCAAGAGACCCAGTACTTC
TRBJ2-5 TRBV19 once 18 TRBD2 CASSNHGSSGTPLKTQYF TGTGCCAGTAGTAATCACGGTTCTAGCGGGACCCCCTTAAAGACCCAGTACTTC
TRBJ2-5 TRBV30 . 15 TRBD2 CAWSAQRGLDETQYF TGTGCCTGGAGTGCCCAGCGGGGGTTAGATGAGACCCAGTACTTC
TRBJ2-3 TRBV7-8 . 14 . CASRPGQSTDTQYF TGTGCCAGCAGACCGGGACAAAGCACAGATACGCAGTATTTT
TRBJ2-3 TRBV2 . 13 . CASTGFRQDTQYF TGTGCCAGTACAGGGTTTAGGCAAGATACGCAGTATTTT
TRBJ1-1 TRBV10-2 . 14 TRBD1 CASRPGTVNTEAFF TGCGCCAGCCGTCCCGGGACAGTGAACACTGAAGCTTTCTTT
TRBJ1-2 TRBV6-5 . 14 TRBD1 CASSEQGAQLGYTF TGTGCCAGCAGTGAACAGGGGGCGCAGCTTGGCTACACCTTC
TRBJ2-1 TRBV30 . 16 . CAWSVKQGDMYNEQFF TGTGCCTGGAGTGTAAAACAAGGGGATATGTACAATGAGCAGTTCTTC
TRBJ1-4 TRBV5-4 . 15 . CASSTDSSNREKLFF TGTGCCAGCAGTACGGACAGCTCTAACCGTGAAAAACTGTTTTTT
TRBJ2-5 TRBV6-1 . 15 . CASSEALGYQETQYF TGTGCCAGCAGTGAAGCGCTGGGGTACCAAGAGACCCAGTACTTC
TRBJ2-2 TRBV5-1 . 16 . CASSLGVGGFAGELFF TGCGCCAGCAGCTTGGGTGTAGGGGGGTTCGCCGGGGAGCTGTTTTTT
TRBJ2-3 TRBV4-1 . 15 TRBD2 CASSPGSGSRYTQYF TGCGCCAGCAGCCCCGGGAGCGGGAGTCGGTATACGCAGTATTTT
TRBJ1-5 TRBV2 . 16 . CASSAQGIVGNQPQHF TGTGCCAGCAGTGCCCAGGGGATTGTGGGCAATCAGCCCCAGCATTTT
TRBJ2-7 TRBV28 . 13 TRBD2 CASSGTMVDEQYF TGTGCCAGCTCCGGGACTATGGTCGACGAGCAGTACTTC
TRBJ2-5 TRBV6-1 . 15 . CASSPLDNGIETQYF TGTGCCAGCAGTCCCTTGGACAATGGAATAGAGACCCAGTACTTC
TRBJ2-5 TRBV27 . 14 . CASSSGSGQETQYF TGTGCCAGCAGTTCCGGGAGCGGCCAAGAGACCCAGTACTTC
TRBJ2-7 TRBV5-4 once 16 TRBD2 CASSLILAGGRYEQYF TGTGCCAGCAGCTTAATCCTAGCGGGAGGGAGGTACGAGCAGTACTTC
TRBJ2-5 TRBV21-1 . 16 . CASSIPLRGPGETQYF TGTGCCAGCAGCATTCCCTTGAGGGGGCCGGGGGAGACCCAGTACTTC
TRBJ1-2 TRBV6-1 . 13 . CASSDTGEYGYTF TGTGCCAGCAGTGACACTGGGGAGTATGGCTACACCTTC
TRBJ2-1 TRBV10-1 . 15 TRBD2 CASSEGLAGYNEQFF TGCGCCAGCAGTGAGGGACTAGCGGGATACAATGAGCAGTTCTTC
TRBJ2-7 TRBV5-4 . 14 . CASSLGGSGYEQYF TGTGCCAGCAGCTTAGGGGGTTCGGGCTACGAGCAGTACTTC
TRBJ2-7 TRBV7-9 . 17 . CASSLAGLRVDSYEQYF TGTGCCAGCAGCTTAGCGGGTCTGCGGGTAGATTCCTACGAGCAGTACTTC
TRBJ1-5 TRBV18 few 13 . CASSPASNQPQHF TGTGCCAGCTCACCGGCCAGCAATCAGCCCCAGCATTTT
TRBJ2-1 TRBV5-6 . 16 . CASSLVGRGSYNEQFF TGTGCCAGCAGCTTGGTTGGCAGAGGGTCCTACAATGAGCAGTTCTTC
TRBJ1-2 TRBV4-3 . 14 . CASSQATFTGGYTF TGCGCCAGCAGCCAAGCCACGTTTACGGGAGGCTACACCTTC
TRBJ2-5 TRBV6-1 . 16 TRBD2 CASSEGTSGRGETQYF TGTGCCAGCAGTGAAGGGACTAGCGGGAGGGGCGAGACCCAGTACTTC
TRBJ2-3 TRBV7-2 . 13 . CASSLAITDTQYF TGTGCCAGCAGCTTAGCGATCACAGATACGCAGTATTTT
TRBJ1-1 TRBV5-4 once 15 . CASSLPGARDTEAFF TGTGCCAGCAGCTTGCCAGGGGCGAGGGACACTGAAGCTTTCTTT
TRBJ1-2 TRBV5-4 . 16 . CASSSSGTSGVHGYTF TGTGCCAGCAGCTCCTCCGGGACTAGCGGGGTTCATGGCTACACCTTC
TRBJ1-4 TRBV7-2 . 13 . CASSFEGGEKLFF TGTGCCAGCAGCTTTGAGGGGGGTGAAAAACTGTTTTTT